This TCR beta chain came from a study of shared clonotypes between healthy human individuals. Across several immunoSEQ plates, the genomic DNA of each subset was split evenly. Only in-frame clones appear in the TCRdb table, and some are missing; sequencing was by immunoSEQ multiplex PCR. This sample has under 1,100,000 clones; roughly 75% occur once, and the top ten carry approximately 1.5%. Details on this clone: The target antigen is unknown.

Study-level findings and limits: The sampled material consisted only of blood, and tissue repertoires are likely to differ. An effect of sequencing depth on clonotype sharing among donors was expected. Memory subsets generally showed lower estimated richness than naive subsets.

The CDR3 consists of 16 residues. V was clipped by 1 base and J by 2 bases, with 12 bases between them. CDR1 and CDR2 (germline): LNHDA, SQIVND (reference sequence). The chain is built from TRBV19 and TRBJ1-5, with a possible D match to TRBD1 (5 bases). This TCR derives from a man younger than 35 in good health. Sequencing was carried out using memory CD4+ T cells sorted from blood. Regarding subset: CD45RA-negative fraction. CDR3 loop: CASSIARGGGNQPQHF. Here the CDR3 DNA reads TGTGCCAGTAGTATAGCTAGGGGAGGGGGCAATCAGCCCCAGCATTTT.